What follows describes a single T cell receptor (beta chain). Its target is not known. The data derive from a study of beta chain features in type 1 diabetes. Overall study results and limits: Among all four CD4+ subsets, Type 1 diabetes patients had TCRB CDR3s that were moderately but significantly shorter.

Germline-derived CDR1 and CDR2 are SQVTM and ANQGSEA. With V trimmed by 6 bases and J by 3 bases, 10 bases remained unmatched. The length of the CDR3 is 14 residues. What was sequenced were expressed TCRB transcripts, since all of the isolated RNA had been reverse transcribed. Only in-frame clones appear in the TCRdb table, and some are missing; sequencing was by immunoSEQ multiplex PCR. The data contain 550,000 to 850,000 clones, around 15% of them singletons. Material: naive CD4+ T cells from blood. V gene TRBV29-1 combines with J gene TRBJ1-1, with 7 bases lining up with TRBD1. This receptor was identified in a man younger than 35 with type 1 diabetes. The CDR3 region has the DNA TGCAGCGTGGTGGGACGACAGGGTGACACTGAAGCTTTCTTT. Its translation: CSVVGRQGDTEAFF.